The 28 T cell receptor beta chains below were found in one sample sequenced in a study of T cell repertoires in cytomegalovirus infection. TCRdb analysed the reads with MiXCR anew, one entry per CDR3 protein. The profile shows about 890,000 distinct CDR3 sequences, around a third of them singletons. These receptors' antigens are unknown. The sequencing used cultured CD8+ T cells from PBMCs, collected from culture after CMV antigen stimulation. These TCRs come from a human donor in good health (CMV status not recorded). Some clones in this sample may be carry-over from other donors' samples.

J is TRBJ1-5 and V is TRBV6-2 or TRBV6-3, with D perhaps matching TRBD1 (5 bases). The V gene lost 0 bases and the J gene lost 1 base, with 13 bases spanning the gap. The CDR3 loop spans 17 amino acids. Germline V CDR1 and CDR2: MNHEY, SVGEGT. The CDR3 DNA sequence: TGTGCCAGCAGTTACTCACCCATCCGGGACAGCAATCAGCCCCAGCATTTT. Translation: CASSYSPIRDSNQPQHF.

This clonotype was found a few times. The rearrangement joins TRBV18 to TRBJ2-7; D remains ambiguous. The CDR3 is made up of 13 amino acids. V dropped 3 bases and J dropped 1 base, with 7 bases sitting between them. Germline loops: CDR1 KGHSH, CDR2 LQKENI. The CDR3 is CASSPQPSYEQYF. The CDR3, as DNA: TGTGCCAGCTCACCCCAGCCGTCCTACGAGCAGTACTTC.

A few counts support this clonotype. The chain employs TRBV20-1 and TRBJ2-1; D remains ambiguous. The germline V gene encodes CDR1 DFQATT and CDR2 SNEGSKA (reference sequence). Trimming took 1 base from V and 9 from J, leaving 25 bases between them. CDR3 length equals 17 residues. The CDR3 sequence: CSARAEFSGPIRIEQFF. The CDR3 DNA reads as TGCAGTGCTAGAGCAGAGTTCTCCGGCCCCATACGGATTGAGCAGTTCTTC.

V and J are TRBV2 and TRBJ1-2, with D perhaps TRBD1 (5 bases). The CDR3 has 14 residues. V was pared by 1 base and J by 0 bases, with 6 bases between. Germline V lookup: CDR1 SNHLY, CDR2 FYNNEI. The CDR3 loop is CASSEGTSNYGYTF. CDR3 sequence (DNA): TGTGCCAGCAGTGAAGGGACATCTAACTATGGCTACACCTTC.

This chain connects TRBV4-3 to TRBJ1-2; maybe TRBD1 (5 bases). The CDR3 length is 15 residues. The germline CDR1 and CDR2 sequences are LGHNA and YSLEER. V lost 3 bases to trimming and J lost 2 bases, with 13 bases between them. CDR3 in amino acids: CASSHAPGDNYGYTF. For the CDR3, the DNA is TGCGCCAGCAGCCATGCGCCCGGGGACAACTATGGCTACACCTTC.

The chain recombines TRBV6-8 with TRBJ2-7, with D possibly matching TRBD2 (5 bases). Germline V lookup: CDR1 MNHGY, CDR2 SAAAGT. This CDR3 has 15 amino acids. V was pared by 0 bases and J by 4 bases, with 13 bases between. The CDR3: CASSYSKDGGYEQYV. For the CDR3, the DNA is TGTGCCAGCAGTTACTCGAAGGACGGAGGATACGAGCAGTACGTC.

In DNA, the CDR3 is TGTGCCAGCAGCTCGGGGGGGGGCACCCTTTACGAGCAGTACTTC. Translated: CASSSGGGTLYEQYF. The genes are TRBV7-6 and TRBJ2-7, with TRBD2 identical over 8 bases. The J segment lost 4 bases and the V segment lost 4 bases, leaving 9 bases of the junction unmatched. This CDR3 has 15 amino acids. Looked up from germline, CDR1 is SGHVS and CDR2 is FNYEAQ.

The chain uses TRBV28 and TRBJ2-5; 12 nucleotides match TRBD1. V trimming: 1 base; J trimming: 4 bases; junction bases outside the gene matches: 7. This CDR3 has 17 residues. The germline gives CDR1 MDHEN, CDR2 SYDVKM. The CDR3 DNA reads TGTGCCAGCAGTTTATCGGGACAGGGGGCGCTAAGAGAGACCCAGTACTTC. Protein product: CASSLSGQGALRETQYF.

Regarding this clonotype: A much larger clone differs from this one at a single base, so this may be a read error. V gene TRBV6-2 or TRBV6-3 combines with J gene TRBJ1-6; 10 bases are shared with TRBD1. This CDR3 is 16 amino acids long. Germline V gene sequence: CDR1 MNHEY, CDR2 SVGEGT. CDR3 bases: TGTGCCAGCAGTTTCCGGGACAGGGGCTATAATTCACCCCACCACTTT. It is translated as CASSFRDRGYNSPHHF.

Worth noting for this clonotype: This may be a read error: a much more frequent sequence differs by one nucleotide. This sequence joins TRBV6-5 and TRBJ1-2; 7 positions agree with TRBD1. Per germline, CDR1 MNHEY and CDR2 SVGAGI. The CDR3 is 13 residues long. CDR3 DNA: TGTGTCACCCGACAGGGCTTGCTTTATGGCTACACCTTC. This gives the protein CVTRQGLLYGYTF.

A single count supports this clonotype. The chain uses TRBV5-8 and TRBJ1-5; D gene unclear. V lost 5 bases and J lost 1, with 10 bases in between. The CDR3 has 14 residues. CDR1 SGHTS and CDR2 YDEGEE come from the germline V gene. This CDR3 is CASSRRVSNQPQHF. CDR3 in DNA: TGTGCCAGCAGTCGCCGGGTCAGCAATCAGCCCCAGCATTTT.

The chain has TRBV19 and TRBJ1-5, with 8 nucleotides matching TRBD1. Per the germline V gene, CDR1 is LNHDA and CDR2 is SQIVND (reference sequence). This CDR3 has 15 amino acids. V shed 10 bases and J 5 bases; nucleotides not matched to a gene: 13. The CDR3 spells CATTPSPGGHQPQHF. DNA of the CDR3: TGTGCCACCACACCCTCCCCAGGGGGCCATCAGCCCCAGCATTTT. Drawing the rest from reference TRBV19 and TRBJ1-5, the complete variable domain is DGGITQSPKYLFRKEGQNVTLSCEQNLNHDAMYWYRQDPGQGLRLIYYSQIVNDFQKGDIAEGYSVSREKKESFPLTVTSAQKNPTAFYLCATTPSPGGHQPQHFGDGTRLSIL.

V is TRBV9 and J is TRBJ1-1; a possible D gene is TRBD1 (5 bases). The germline gives CDR1 SGDLS, CDR2 YYNGEE. The CDR3 contains 14 residues. V lost 4 bases and J lost 4, with 14 bases in between. CDR3 protein: CASSPDGGSTEAFF. The CDR3 bases are TGTGCCAGCAGCCCCGACGGGGGAAGCACTGAAGCTTTCTTT. Together with reference TRBV9 and TRBJ1-1, the CDR3 gives the full variable domain: DSGVTQTPKHLITATGQRVTLRCSPRSGDLSVYWYQQSLDQGLQFLIQYYNGEERAKGNILERFSAQQFPDLHSELNLSSLELGDSALYFCASSPDGGSTEAFFGQGTRLTVV.

The chain recombines TRBV7-9 with TRBJ2-7; TRBD1 is a possible D gene (7 bases). V dropped 5 bases and J dropped 7 bases, with 18 bases sitting between them. This CDR3 is 14 amino acids long. Germline-derived CDR1 and CDR2 are SEHNR and FQNEAQ (reference sequence). CDR3 protein: CASSPRQGAGEQYF. The CDR3 DNA follows: TGTGCCAGCAGCCCACGACAGGGCGCGGGGGAGCAGTACTTC.

This clonotype was seen a single time. The chain joins TRBV7-9 to TRBJ1-6; 10 bases are a match to TRBD1. Germline CDR1 SEHNR, CDR2 FQNEAQ (reference sequence). This CDR3 is 16 amino acids long. The J segment lost 5 bases and the V segment lost 5 bases, leaving 6 bases of the junction unmatched. CDR3 region: CASSHRQGANNSPLHF. In DNA, the CDR3 is TGTGCCAGCAGCCACAGACAGGGGGCGAATAATTCACCCCTCCACTTT.

The J gene is TRBJ2-1, the V gene TRBV5-1, with 8 bases that match TRBD2. The germline V gene has CDR1 SGHRS and CDR2 YFSETQ. Losses at the gene ends were 2 bases for V and 7 bases for J; bases not matched to a gene: 8. This CDR3 spans 15 amino acids. The CDR3: CASSLVAGLRNEQFF. The CDR3, as DNA: TGCGCCAGCAGCTTAGTAGCGGGGCTGAGAAATGAGCAGTTCTTC. Full variable domain (outside the CDR3, taken from reference TRBV5-1 and TRBJ2-1): KAGVTQTPRYLIKTRGQQVTLSCSPISGHRSVSWYQQTPGQGLQFLFEYFSETQRNKGNFPGRFSGRQFSNSRSEMNVSTLELGDSALYLCASSLVAGLRNEQFFGPGTRLTVL.

This chain connects TRBV4-1 to TRBJ1-2, with TRBD1 matching 9 bases. The CDR3 has 16 residues. The ends lost 4 bases at V and 2 bases at J; junction bases unmatched: 8. CDR1 and CDR2 from the germline V gene are MGHRA and YSYEKL. As DNA, the CDR3 is TGCGCCAGCAGCCGCCGAAGGACAGGGGAAAACTATGGCTACACCTTC. Amino acid sequence: CASSRRRTGENYGYTF.

The chain has TRBV7-9 and TRBJ1-6; D gene uncertain. V was shortened by 5 bases and J by 6 bases, with 17 bases between the two germline ends. CDR1 and CDR2 (germline): SEHNR, FQNEAQ (reference sequence). The CDR3 contains 16 residues. CDR3 protein: CASSQSVAVGNSPLHF. The CDR3 bases are TGTGCCAGCAGCCAAAGCGTGGCTGTCGGTAATTCACCCCTCCACTTT.

The V gene is TRBV19, the J gene TRBJ1-1, with D possibly TRBD1 on 6 matching bases. The CDR3 spans 17 residues. V was pared by 7 bases and J by 2 bases, with 23 bases between. Germline-derived CDR1 and CDR2 are LNHDA and SQIVND (reference sequence). The CDR3 sequence: CASKVRDTRRFNTEAFF. CDR3 coding DNA: TGTGCCAGTAAGGTTAGGGACACTCGAAGGTTCAACACTGAAGCTTTCTTT.

In regard to this clonotype: One base away lies a much larger clone, so this may be a sequencing read error. In this CDR3 the conserved last residue, phenylalanine or tryptophan, is missing, so a read error is likely. The chain is built from TRBV7-2 and TRBJ1-4; D perhaps matches TRBD1 (5 bases). CDR1 and CDR2 from the germline V gene are SGHTA and FQGNSA. The V end was cut by 2 bases, the J end by 4 bases, with 11 bases between. The CDR3 totals 15 residues. The CDR3 here is CASSLKWDLNEKLFL. CDR3 sequence (DNA): TGTGCCAGCAGCTTAAAGTGGGACCTTAATGAAAAACTGTTTTTG.

This clonotype was counted ten times or more. The rearrangement links TRBV7-2 to TRBJ2-3, with D perhaps matching TRBD2 (6 bases). With 4 bases removed from V and 1 base from J, the gap between germline ends came to 9 bases. The CDR3 runs to 14 residues. Germline CDR1 reads SGHTA; CDR2 reads FQGNSA. DNA for the CDR3: TGTGCCAGCAGCTACGGGGGAGGCACAGATACGCAGTATTTT. Translation: CASSYGGGTDTQYF.

The chain joins TRBV6-1 to TRBJ2-5, with 9 bases fitting TRBD1. The CDR3 has 15 amino acids. V lost 3 bases, J lost 5 bases, and 7 bases stayed unmatched. The V gene's germline CDR1 is MNHNS and CDR2 SASEGT. In DNA form, the CDR3 reads TGTGCCAGCAGTGACTTTACAGGGGGCAGGGAGACCCAGTACTTC. This translates into CASSDFTGGRETQYF.

The chain links TRBV11-2 to TRBJ2-1, with D tentatively TRBD2 (6 bases). The V end lost 1 base, the J end lost 4 bases, and 14 bases lay between the germline ends. The CDR3 runs to 16 residues. The V gene's germline CDR1 is SGHAT and CDR2 FQNNGV. The CDR3 DNA sequence: TGTGCCAGCAGCTTAGGGGCGGGACTTATTTACAATGAGCAGTTCTTC. This gives the protein CASSLGAGLIYNEQFF.

Concerning this clonotype itself: One base away lies a much larger clone, so this may be a sequencing read error. As DNA, the CDR3 is TGTGCCAGCAGCTTGTACGGGGACTTCGGCAGTGAGCAGTTCTTC. The encoded protein is CASSLYGDFGSEQFF. This sequence joins TRBV7-6 and TRBJ2-1; D is perhaps TRBD2 (6 bases). The CDR3 covers 15 residues. Germline assignment: CDR1 SGHVS and CDR2 FNYEAQ. Trimming pared 3 bases from V and 9 bases from J, leaving 18 bases between.

The table lists this clonotype with a few counts. The chain combines TRBV28 with TRBJ2-5; D tentatively reads TRBD1 or TRBD2 (5 bases each). Germline-derived CDR1 and CDR2 are MDHEN and SYDVKM. V dropped 5 bases and J dropped 5 bases, with 21 bases sitting between them. CDR3 length: 16 amino acids. The CDR3 region is CASSPRGGGPKETQYF. The CDR3 nucleotides read TGTGCCAGCAGTCCCCGGGGTGGGGGTCCCAAGGAGACCCAGTACTTC. Filled out from reference TRBV28 and TRBJ2-5, the complete variable domain reads DVKVTQSSRYLVKRTGEKVFLECVQDMDHENMFWYRQDPGLGLRLIYFSYDVKMKEKGDIPEGYSVSREKKERFSLILESASTNQTSMYLCASSPRGGGPKETQYFGPGTRLLVL.

CDR3 in DNA: TGTGCCAGCAGCTTACGGGGGAGACCGGGACAGGGGCTCCCAGATACGCAGTATTTT. Its translation: CASSLRGRPGQGLPDTQYF. J is TRBJ2-3 and V is TRBV7-4; 10 bases fit TRBD1. Germline V CDR1 and CDR2: SGHVT, SQSDAQ. V was clipped by 2 bases and J by 4 bases; unmatched bases: 15. This CDR3 region has 19 residues.

The chain carries TRBV4-1 and TRBJ1-4, with D hard to call. Germline values: CDR1 MGHRA, CDR2 YSYEKL. The V and J ends lost 0 bases and 4 bases respectively, with 9 bases between them. The CDR3 sequence is 15 residues long. CDR3 DNA: TGCGCCAGCAGCCAAGACGGTTCGAGTAATGAAAAACTGTTTTTT. Its protein product is CASSQDGSSNEKLFF.

There are a few counts of this clonotype. This sequence may be a read error, since a much larger clone differs from it by one base. The chain couples TRBV6-2 or TRBV6-3 to TRBJ2-7; 7 nucleotides agree with TRBD1. Germline CDR1 and CDR2: MNHEY and SVGEGT. V shed 4 bases, J shed 3 bases, and the junction held 0 bases outside the gene matches. The CDR3 has 12 residues. The CDR3 DNA follows: TGTGCCAGCAGTTGGGACAGCTACGAGCAGTACGTC. This encodes CASSWDSYEQYV.